In its sample, the clone carrying this T cell receptor beta chain was seen a few times. The source of the sample is a study of blood T cell repertoires in COVID-19. For the study at large: Spain, Italy and the United States supplied samples that represented acute and convalescent COVID-19. Sources were T cells, B-cell-depleted T cells, or PBMCs; the material itself was cDNA or gDNA.

Germline V gene lookup returns CDR1 SGHTA and CDR2 FQGTGA. V was shortened by 1 base and J by 6 bases, with 11 bases between the two germline ends. The CDR3 contains 14 residues. Per the study methods: Nucleated cell number was recorded as an estimate derived from reference gene primer amplification. TCRdb keeps only in-frame clones here, not all; method: immunoSEQ multiplex PCR. From that table come the V and J calls and clone size; the DNA was used to work out D and trimming. The table includes under 40,000 clones, nearly 90% detected once. Specimen: peripheral blood. The clonotype was recovered from a man aged 70-80 years with active COVID-19. The chain is built from TRBV7-3 and TRBJ2-3; D is perhaps TRBD2 (6 bases). This CDR3 reads CASSLREAADTQYF. CDR3 nucleotides: TGTGCCAGCAGCTTAAGGGAGGCGGCGGATACGCAGTATTTT.